The rows below give T cell receptor beta chains drawn from one sample of a study of circulating CD8 cells and anti-PD-1 response in melanoma. TCRdb passed the reads through MiXCR, listing each CDR3 protein once. The table shows just over 1,000 distinct CDR3 sequences, with approximately 5% occurring only once. Material: CD8+ T cells from PBMCs, obtained at baseline or after one month of anti-PD-1 therapy (not recorded which). The source is a human donor with melanoma. CDR3s include the opening cysteine and the closing phenylalanine or tryptophan. Fields, in order: D gene, clone size, J gene, CDR3 length, V gene, CDR3 protein, CDR3 DNA. The D gene is left open where the match is weak. Clone size is given for some rows only: seen once, a few or many times, or a class if the clone is expanded.

>TRBD1|large|TRBJ1-1|15|TRBV28
CASDPLDRDGPEAFF
TGTGCCAGCGATCCTCTGGACAGGGACGGCCCTGAAGCTTTCTTT
>-|large|TRBJ1-1|14|TRBV19
CASSDSDLNTEAFF
TGTGCCAGTAGTGACTCAGACCTAAACACTGAAGCTTTCTTT
>TRBD2|large|TRBJ2-1|13|TRBV5-4
CASSQGGYNEQFF
TGTGCCAGCAGCCAGGGAGGGTACAATGAGCAGTTCTTC
>-|large|TRBJ2-3|11|TRBV2
CASSSTDTQYF
TGTGCCAGCAGCAGCACAGATACGCAGTATTTT
>TRBD1|-|TRBJ1-4|14|TRBV27
CASSPGTANEKPLF
TGTGCCAGCAGCCCCGGGACAGCAAATGAAAAACCGCTTTTT
>-|medium-sized|TRBJ2-7|15|TRBV10-3
CAISGAATSSYEQYF
TGTGCCATCAGTGGGGCGGCGACATCTTCCTACGAGCAGTACTTC
>-|large|TRBJ1-4|15|TRBV2
CATQRDTSTNEKLFF
TGTGCCACCCAGAGGGATACATCAACTAATGAAAAACTGTTTTTT
>-|medium-sized|TRBJ2-3|13|TRBV27
CASRPPSTDTQYF
TGTGCCAGCAGACCTCCTAGCACAGATACGCAGTATTTT
>-|medium-sized|TRBJ1-1|16|TRBV6-2/TRBV6-3
CASSSPGQLLNTEAFF
TGTGCCAGCAGTTCCCCCGGACAGCTCTTGAACACTGAAGCTTTCTTT
>TRBD1|-|TRBJ1-1|15|TRBV27
CASSFRTGGAGEAFF
TGTGCCAGCAGTTTCAGGACAGGGGGCGCAGGTGAAGCTTTCTTT